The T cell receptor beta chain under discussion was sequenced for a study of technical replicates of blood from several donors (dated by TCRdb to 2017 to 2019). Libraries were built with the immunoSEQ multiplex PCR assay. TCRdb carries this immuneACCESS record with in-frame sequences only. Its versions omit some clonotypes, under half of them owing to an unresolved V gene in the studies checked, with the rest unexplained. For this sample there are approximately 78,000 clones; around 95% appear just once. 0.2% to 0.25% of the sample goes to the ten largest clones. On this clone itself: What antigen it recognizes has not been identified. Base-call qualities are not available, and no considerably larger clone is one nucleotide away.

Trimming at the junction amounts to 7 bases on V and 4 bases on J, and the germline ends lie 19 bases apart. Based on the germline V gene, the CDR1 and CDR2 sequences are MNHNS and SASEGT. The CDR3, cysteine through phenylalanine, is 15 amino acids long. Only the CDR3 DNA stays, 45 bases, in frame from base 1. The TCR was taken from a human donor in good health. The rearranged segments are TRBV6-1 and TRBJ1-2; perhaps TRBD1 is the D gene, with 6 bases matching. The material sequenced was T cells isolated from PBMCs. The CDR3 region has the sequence CASISPPGGIYGYTF. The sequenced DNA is TGTGCCAGCATTTCCCCTCCGGGGGGCATCTATGGCTACACCTTC.